These 32 T cell receptor beta chains were sequenced from one sample in a study of T cell responses to AZD1222 COVID-19 vaccine. Clones were read by immunoSEQ multiplex PCR, and TCRdb kept only the in-frame ones, dropping some. In the table there are over 100,000 clones, roughly 84% of which are singletons. The source was peripheral blood, collected on day 0 of AZD1222 vaccination. The receptors come from an adult in good health.

V and J are TRBV6-4 and TRBJ1-2; no firm D call. This CDR3 spans 13 amino acids. Trimming removed 6 bases at V and 7 bases at J, with 15 bases between. Germline CDR1 and CDR2: MRHNA and SNTAGT. The CDR3 loop reads CASSAKEGTGYTF. The CDR3 bases are TGTGCCAGCAGCGCAAAAGAAGGTACTGGCTACACCTTC.

The chain combines TRBV7-9 with TRBJ2-1; 8 bases fit TRBD1. CDR1 SEHNR and CDR2 FQNEAQ come from the germline V gene (reference sequence). This CDR3 has 15 residues. The ends lost 1 base at V and 5 bases at J; junction bases unmatched: 4. CDR3 sequence reads: CASSLDGTGHNEQFF. In nucleotides, the CDR3 is TGTGCCAGCAGCTTAGACGGGACAGGCCACAATGAGCAGTTCTTC.

The chain has TRBV15 and TRBJ2-1, with TRBD1 matching 10 bases. This CDR3 is 22 amino acids long. Germline V gene lookup returns CDR1 LNHNV and CDR2 YYDKDF (reference sequence). With 3 bases clipped from V and 6 bases from J, the junction kept 26 bases outside the gene matches. CDR3 sequence: CATSRRLTGTGVDWRLGNEQFF. The CDR3 DNA is TGTGCCACCAGCAGGCGCCTCACCGGGACAGGGGTAGACTGGAGGTTGGGCAATGAGCAGTTCTTC.

This clone has at least ten counts. The chain combines TRBV11-2 with TRBJ2-7; a weak D match, TRBD1 (6 bases). V was clipped by 6 bases and J by 3 bases, with 12 bases between them. The CDR3 contains 13 residues. Germline CDR1 reads SGHAT; CDR2 reads FQNNGV. CDR3: CASRDSQVYEQYF. The DNA for the CDR3 is TGTGCCAGCAGGGACAGTCAAGTCTACGAGCAGTACTTC.

The chain has TRBV24-1 and TRBJ1-2, with 10 bases matching TRBD1. CDR1 is KGHDR, CDR2 SFDVKD, per germline. The CDR3 has 16 residues. V lost 7 bases, J lost 4 bases, and 11 bases stayed unmatched. CDR3: CATSSSTGGKIYGYTF. DNA of the CDR3: TGTGCCACCAGCTCATCGACAGGGGGCAAAATCTATGGCTACACCTTC.

The CDR3 DNA follows: TGTGCCAGCAGCCAATACATTACCACCGGCGAAGCTTTCTTT. Protein product: CASSQYITTGEAFF. The chain couples TRBV3-1 (or the pseudogene TRBV3-2) to TRBJ1-1; D is uncertain. V lost 2 bases to trimming and J lost 8 bases, with 15 bases between them. Germline CDR1 LGHDT, CDR2 YNNKEL (reference sequence). This CDR3 has 14 residues.

The J gene is TRBJ1-1, the V gene TRBV3-1 (or the pseudogene TRBV3-2), with D unresolved. The germline V gene encodes CDR1 LGHDT and CDR2 YNNKEL (reference sequence). Trimming stripped 1 base from V and 5 bases from J, with 11 bases between. The CDR3 loop spans 14 amino acids. The CDR3 DNA reads as TGTGCCAGCAGCCAAGGAACCTCAGTGACTGAAGCTTTCTTT. It translates to CASSQGTSVTEAFF.

This rearrangement joins TRBV5-1 to TRBJ1-1, with TRBD1 matching over 7 bases. V lost 2 bases and J lost 2; bases outside the gene matches: 3. Germline CDR1 SGHRS, CDR2 YFSETQ. CDR3 length equals 14 residues. The CDR3: CASSLGQVNTEAFF. The CDR3 DNA sequence: TGCGCCAGCAGCTTAGGACAGGTAAACACTGAAGCTTTCTTT.

The chain recombines TRBV7-9 with TRBJ1-6; 10 positions agree with TRBD1. The CDR3 covers 17 residues. Germline V lookup: CDR1 SEHNR, CDR2 FQNEAQ (reference sequence). V lost 2 bases and J lost 8; bases outside the gene matches: 9. The CDR3 bases are TGTGCCAGCAGCTTAAAAATGCCCGGGACAGGGGATTCACCCCTCCACTTT. This gives the protein CASSLKMPGTGDSPLHF.

This clone was detected once. CDR3 nucleotides: TGTGCCAGCAGCCAAACCTCCGACAGGGCCACCTATGGCTACACCTTC. It specifies CASSQTSDRATYGYTF. This chain connects TRBV6-2 or TRBV6-3 to TRBJ1-2; 7 bases align to TRBD1. Germline CDR1 is MNHEY and CDR2 is SVGEGT. Trimming removed 6 bases from V and 4 bases from J; junction bases left unmatched: 14. This CDR3 region has 16 residues.

In its sample, this clone was seen many times. Other DNA variants within this sample encode the same CDR3. The gene calls are TRBV10-3 and TRBJ1-5; D is unclear. Trimming took 6 bases from V and 1 from J, leaving 4 bases between them. Germline CDR1 is ENHRY and CDR2 is SYGVKD. This CDR3 contains 12 residues. DNA for the CDR3: TGTGCCATCAGCGACAGCAATCAGCCCCAGCATTTT. Amino acid sequence: CAISDSNQPQHF.

The chain has TRBV11-3 and TRBJ2-1, with 7 nucleotides matching TRBD2. The CDR3 is 17 residues long. The germline V gene encodes CDR1 SGHNT and CDR2 YENEEA. Trimming cost V 4 bases and J 0 bases; bases outside gene matches: 9. The CDR3 sequence is CASSSERDLSSYNEQFF. The DNA of the CDR3 is TGTGCCAGCAGCTCGGAGCGGGACCTGAGCTCCTACAATGAGCAGTTCTTC. Looking up the rest from reference TRBV11-3 and TRBJ2-1 gives the full variable domain: EAGVVQSPRYKIIEKKQPVAFWCNPISGHNTLYWYLQNLGQGPELLIRYENEEAVDDSQLPKDRFSAERLKGVDSTLKIQPAELGDSAVYLCASSSERDLSSYNEQFFGPGTRLTVL.

DNA of the CDR3: TGTGCCAGCAGCCGAGGGACTAGCGGGGGCACCGGGGAGCTGTTTTTT. This translates into CASSRGTSGGTGELFF. The chain joins TRBV13 to TRBJ2-2; 14 bases fit TRBD2. There are 16 residues in the CDR3. The junction had 3 bases not matched to a gene; V was cut back by 5 bases and J by 4 bases. Germline CDR1 PRHDT, CDR2 FYEKMQ (reference sequence).

The chain combines TRBV6-5 with TRBJ1-2; the D gene is possibly TRBD1 (6 bases). This CDR3 spans 15 amino acids. Germline V CDR1 and CDR2: MNHEY, SVGAGI. Deletions cut 0 bases from V and 4 bases from J, with 12 bases between. DNA for the CDR3: TGTGCCAGCAGTTACTCGACGATGGACAGCTATGGCTACACCTTC. This encodes CASSYSTMDSYGYTF.

This rearrangement joins TRBV11-3 to TRBJ2-3; D is unresolved. CDR3 length equals 11 residues. Germline lookup yields CDR1 SGHNT and CDR2 YENEEA. V shed 10 bases and J shed 6 bases, with 11 bases lying between them. The CDR3 sequence is CATQTGDTQYF. Written as DNA, the CDR3 is TGTGCCACCCAGACTGGGGATACGCAGTATTTT.

The chain uses TRBV11-3 and TRBJ1-3; D remains unclear. CDR3 length equals 16 residues. Germline V CDR1 and CDR2: SGHNT, YENEEA. V was cut by 1 base and J by 3 bases, with 13 bases left in between. The CDR3 nucleotides are TGTGCCAGCAGCTTAGTTTCCAGGCAGATTGGAAACACCATATATTTT. Protein: CASSLVSRQIGNTIYF.

The V and J genes are TRBV9 and TRBJ2-1; D is unresolved. Germline V lookup: CDR1 SGDLS, CDR2 YYNGEE. This CDR3 is built from 13 residues. Trimming pared 0 bases from V and 9 bases from J, leaving 10 bases between. In DNA form, the CDR3 reads TGTGCCAGCAGCGTAGTGGTGGCTGCTGAGCAGTTCTTC. Residues: CASSVVVAAEQFF.

The rearrangement links TRBV5-1 to TRBJ2-5; D might be TRBD1 (5 bases). Germline values: CDR1 SGHRS, CDR2 YFSETQ. Between the trimmed V and J ends, which lost 0 bases and 5 bases, there was a span of 8 bases. CDR3 size: 13 residues. CDR3 in amino acids: CASSLGPGETQYF. In DNA, the CDR3 is TGCGCCAGCAGCTTGGGCCCAGGGGAGACCCAGTACTTC.

This clone was counted a few times. The rearrangement uses TRBV9 and TRBJ1-1; perhaps TRBD1 as D (6 bases). Trimming shortened V by 0 bases and J by 1 base, and 10 bases separated the two germline ends. Looked up from germline, CDR1 is SGDLS and CDR2 is YYNGEE. CDR3 length: 15 amino acids. Here the CDR3 DNA reads TGTGCCAGCAGCGTAGTAGGGACACCGAACACTGAAGCTTTCTTT. It specifies CASSVVGTPNTEAFF.

V and J are TRBV15 and TRBJ1-2; D might be TRBD1 (5 bases). This CDR3 contains 16 residues. The ends were cut back, 0 bases at V and 1 base at J, with 12 bases in the middle. The germline CDR1 and CDR2 sequences are LNHNV and YYDKDF (reference sequence). The CDR3 here is CATSRDRGRLNYGYTF. The CDR3 DNA sequence: TGTGCCACCAGCAGAGATCGGGGGAGACTTAACTATGGCTACACCTTC.

The chain employs TRBV11-2 and TRBJ2-1; D uncertain. The CDR3 loop spans 13 amino acids. Trimming removed 0 bases from V and 11 bases from J, with 11 bases in between. The germline V gene has CDR1 SGHAT and CDR2 FQNNGV. The CDR3 protein is CASSLEPTSQQFF. The DNA for the CDR3 is TGTGCCAGCAGCTTAGAACCGACCTCACAGCAGTTCTTC.

J is TRBJ2-4 and V is TRBV7-9; D is unclear. Trimming removed 5 bases at V and 0 bases at J, with 8 bases between. The germline CDR1 and CDR2 sequences are SEHNR and FQNEAQ (reference sequence). The CDR3 contains 14 residues. CDR3 region: CASSHRLAKNIQYF. CDR3 bases: TGTGCCAGCAGCCACAGACTAGCCAAAAACATTCAGTACTTC.

This clone appeared a few times. The chain employs TRBV15 and TRBJ2-4; TRBD1 might be the D (5 bases). Trimming removed 6 bases at V and 2 bases at J, with 11 bases between. Germline V CDR1 and CDR2: LNHNV, YYDKDF (reference sequence). The CDR3 extends over 14 amino acids. The CDR3 DNA is TGTGCCACCAGAGAAGGGGATCCCAAAAACATTCAGTACTTC. It specifies CATREGDPKNIQYF.

The J gene is TRBJ2-2, the V gene TRBV11-2; no firm D call. V lost 0 bases and J 6 bases, leaving 5 bases between the germline ends. CDR3 length equals 13 residues. From germline, CDR1 is SGHAT and CDR2 FQNNGV. CDR3 region: CASSLEAAGELFF. DNA of the CDR3: TGTGCCAGCAGCTTAGAAGCTGCCGGGGAGCTGTTTTTT.

V usage is TRBV4-3 and J usage is TRBJ1-5, with D unresolved. The CDR3 is 15 amino acids. From germline, CDR1 is LGHNA and CDR2 YSLEER. V lost 0 bases and J lost 5, with 11 bases in between. The CDR3 loop is CASSQDVVADQPQHF. Written as DNA, the CDR3 is TGCGCCAGCAGCCAAGATGTAGTGGCGGATCAGCCCCAGCATTTT.

CDR3 in DNA: TGTGCCAGCAGCTTCAGCGGGGGGGGCACAGATACGCAGTATTTT. Protein sequence: CASSFSGGGTDTQYF. The gene calls are TRBV7-2 and TRBJ2-3; 10 bases are shared with TRBD2. The V segment lost 3 bases and the J segment 1 base; nucleotides outside the gene matches: 1. Germline CDR1 and CDR2: SGHTA and FQGNSA. This CDR3 is 15 amino acids long.

The V call is TRBV7-2, the J call TRBJ1-2; D might be TRBD1 (5 bases). CDR1 is SGHTA, CDR2 FQGNSA, per germline. V lost 5 bases to trimming and J lost 0 bases, with 16 bases between them. The CDR3 loop spans 16 amino acids. CDR3 residues: CASSRDSPGANYGYTF. CDR3 nucleotides: TGTGCCAGCAGCAGGGACTCCCCGGGGGCTAACTATGGCTACACCTTC.

The CDR3 loop reads CASSYGGQLRDGYTF. CDR3 in DNA: TGTGCCAGCAGTTACGGGGGCCAACTCAGGGATGGCTACACCTTC. V usage is TRBV6-2 or TRBV6-3 and J usage is TRBJ1-2; maybe TRBD1 (6 bases). Trimming pared 2 bases from V and 6 bases from J, leaving 16 bases between. Germline-derived CDR1 and CDR2 are MNHEY and SVGEGT. CDR3 size: 15 residues.

The chain links TRBV6-5 to TRBJ1-2, with D perhaps TRBD1 (6 bases). V gave up 2 bases and J gave up 8 bases, with 12 bases separating them. Germline V gene data show CDR1 as MNHEY and CDR2 as SVGAGI. The CDR3 length is 13 residues. Here the CDR3 reads CASSYTGMFGYTF. The CDR3 DNA reads as TGTGCCAGCAGTTACACAGGGATGTTCGGCTACACCTTC.

The chain has TRBV10-2 and TRBJ1-2; TRBD1 aligns across 7 bases. The length of the CDR3 is 13 residues. V shed 7 bases, J shed 8 bases, and the junction held 10 bases outside the gene matches. CDR1 and CDR2 from the germline V gene are WSHSY and SAAADI. CDR3 DNA: TGCGCCAGCAAGGGGACAGATCCCTTCGGCTACACCTTC. This gives the protein CASKGTDPFGYTF.

The chain carries TRBV21-1 and TRBJ2-7; no DNA check was done on the table's D call, TRBD1. TRBV21-1 is termed a pseudogene. The CDR3 runs to 14 residues. The CDR3 reads CASSRTGQGIEQYV. CDR3 bases: TGTGCCAGCAGCCGCACGGGACAGGGGATCGAGCAGTACGTC.

J is TRBJ1-1 and V is TRBV3-1 (or the pseudogene TRBV3-2); D gene unclear. The CDR3 totals 12 residues. V shed 2 bases and J shed 4 bases, with 5 bases lying between them. Germline CDR1 LGHDT, CDR2 YNNKEL (reference sequence). In nucleotides, the CDR3 is TGTGCCAGCAGCCAAAGGTCCACTGAAGCTTTCTTT. Its translation: CASSQRSTEAFF.